The 19 T cell receptor beta chains below come from one sample, sequenced in a study of human T cells and chemical hapten exposure. Time point described: patch test 1, 2 weeks after DPC sensitization. Indicated treatment: therapeutic diphenylcyclopropenone sensitization with weekly scalp DPC. TCRdb re-called the RACE reads with MiXCR, one entry per CDR3 protein. The repertoire holds about 380,000 distinct CDR3 sequences, with more than 4.5% as singletons. Material: whole blood, obtained in connection with sensitization to the hapten diphenylcyclopropenone (DPC). Receptors originate from a woman aged 45-65 years with alopecia areata. Some clones in this sample may be carry-over from other donors' samples.

This clonotype was detected many times. The rearrangement uses TRBV6-2 or TRBV6-3 and TRBJ2-7; the D gene could be TRBD1 or TRBD2 (5 bases each). The CDR3 extends over 13 amino acids. V lost 10 bases and J lost 3, with 16 bases in between. In germline, CDR1 is MNHEY, CDR2 SVGEGT. The CDR3 DNA follows: TGTGCCACCGAAGGGGACCTTTACTACGAGCAGTACTTC. It yields the protein CATEGDLYYEQYF.

There are a few counts of this clonotype. CDR3 nucleotides: TGTGCCAGCAGCTTAACAGGGGCGTCCTATAATTCACCCCTCCACTTT. Amino acids: CASSLTGASYNSPLHF. V and J are TRBV11-2 and TRBJ1-6, with TRBD1 identical over 7 bases. The CDR3 covers 16 residues. Looked up from germline, CDR1 is SGHAT and CDR2 is FQNNGV. V shed 2 bases, J shed 1 base, and the junction held 2 bases outside the gene matches.

This clonotype was counted between two and nine times. DNA of the CDR3: TGCACCAGCAGCCTGAGATTCTATAATTCACCCCTCCACTTT. It is translated as CTSSLRFYNSPLHF. The rearrangement uses TRBV1 and TRBJ1-6. TRBV1 is classified as a pseudogene. This CDR3 spans 14 amino acids.

This clonotype was counted ten times or more. The V and J genes are TRBV27 and TRBJ2-5; TRBD2 aligns across 7 bases. Trimming cost V 7 bases and J 2 bases; bases outside gene matches: 7. There are 14 residues in the CDR3. Germline CDR1 is MNHEY and CDR2 is SMNVEV (reference sequence). CDR3 coding DNA: TGTGCCAGCAAGTTCACCGGGGGGCAAGAGACCCAGTACTTC. Translation: CASKFTGGQETQYF.

V is TRBV30 and J is TRBJ2-1, with 7 bases matching TRBD2. Unmatched junction bases numbered 7, after V lost 4 bases and J lost 4 bases. CDR3 length: 14 residues. The germline V gene has CDR1 GTSNPN and CDR2 SVGIG (reference sequence). CDR3 amino acids: CAWTGTNFYNEQFF. CDR3 sequence (DNA): TGTGCCTGGACCGGGACTAACTTTTACAATGAGCAGTTCTTC. The variable domain in full, completed from reference TRBV30 and TRBJ2-1, reads SQTIHQWPATLVQPVGSPLSLECTVEGTSNPNLYWYRQAAGRGLQLLFYSVGIGQISSEVPQNLSASRPQDRQFILSSKKLLLSDSGFYLCAWTGTNFYNEQFFGPGTRLTVL.

The table lists this clonotype with many counts. This chain's CDR3 is CSGSLQRNTEAFF. The CDR3 region has the DNA TGCAGCGGCAGTTTACAGAGGAACACTGAAGCTTTCTTT. The chain couples TRBV29-1 to TRBJ1-1; D is ambiguous. CDR1 and CDR2 (germline): SQVTM, ANQGSEA. Trimming pared 7 bases from V and 1 base from J, leaving 13 bases between. The CDR3 covers 13 residues.

This clonotype has just a few counts. The J gene is TRBJ1-1, the V gene TRBV2; no clear D. V dropped 1 base and J dropped 1 base, with 7 bases sitting between them. CDR1 is SNHLY, CDR2 FYNNEI, per germline. This CDR3 region has 14 residues. CDR3 residues: CASSEETTNTEAFF. The CDR3 DNA follows: TGTGCCAGCAGTGAAGAGACAACGAACACTGAAGCTTTCTTT.

This clonotype was found many times. The chain joins TRBV5-4 to TRBJ2-5; D ambiguous. Trimming stripped 1 base from V and 3 bases from J, with 7 bases between. The CDR3 consists of 13 residues. In germline, CDR1 is SGHNT, CDR2 YYREEE (reference sequence). CDR3 nucleotides: TGTGCCAGCAGCTTGTCTCCCGAAGAGACCCAGTACTTC. Translated, it gives CASSLSPEETQYF.

This clonotype appeared many times. This chain joins TRBV7-2 and TRBJ2-3; D not certain. The germline gives CDR1 SGHTA, CDR2 FQGNSA. Trimming removed 7 bases from V and 2 bases from J, with 16 bases in between. CDR3 length: 15 amino acids. The CDR3 spells CASNVGAFPTDTQYF. The DNA for the CDR3 is TGTGCCAGCAACGTGGGCGCCTTCCCCACAGATACGCAGTATTTT.

This clonotype has a count of ten or more. The chain employs TRBV28 and TRBJ2-3; maybe TRBD2 (5 bases). Trimming pared 5 bases from V and 7 bases from J, leaving 22 bases between. Germline loops: CDR1 MDHEN, CDR2 SYDVKM. This CDR3 is 16 amino acids long. The CDR3 coding sequence is TGTGCCAGCAGTACCCCCCTGAGCCACCGAGGGAATACGCAGTATTTT. As protein: CASSTPLSHRGNTQYF.

This chain links TRBV12-3 or TRBV12-4 with TRBJ1-5; the D is unclear. V was shortened by 7 bases and J by 2 bases, with 9 bases between the two germline ends. There are 13 residues in the CDR3. The CDR3 reads CASKGTGNQPQHF. The CDR3 DNA reads as TGTGCCAGCAAAGGCACGGGCAATCAGCCCCAGCATTTT.

V and J are TRBV10-3 and TRBJ2-7; TRBD2 is a possible D gene (5 bases). The CDR3 totals 14 residues. The ends were cut back, 3 bases at V and 4 bases at J, with 13 bases in the middle. Germline values: CDR1 ENHRY, CDR2 SYGVKD. DNA of the CDR3: TGTGCCATCAGTGATCTCGCCGGGAAATACGAGCAGTACTTC. It is translated as CAISDLAGKYEQYF.

This clonotype showed up just a few times. The chain carries TRBV28 and TRBJ1-1, with D hard to call. Between the trimmed V and J ends, which lost 7 bases and 5 bases, there was a span of 11 bases. In germline, CDR1 is MDHEN, CDR2 SYDVKM. This CDR3 has 12 residues. This chain's CDR3 is CASTAPGTEAFF. CDR3 nucleotides: TGTGCCAGCACCGCGCCCGGGACTGAAGCTTTCTTT. The full variable domain, its missing parts supplied by reference TRBV28 and TRBJ1-1, is DVKVTQSSRYLVKRTGEKVFLECVQDMDHENMFWYRQDPGLGLRLIYFSYDVKMKEKGDIPEGYSVSREKKERFSLILESASTNQTSMYLCASTAPGTEAFFGQGTRLTVV.

This clonotype appeared many times. The chain employs TRBV5-8 and TRBJ2-1; 9 positions match TRBD1. Germline lookup yields CDR1 SGHTS and CDR2 YDEGEE. V was clipped by 3 bases and J by 2 bases; unmatched bases: 3. This CDR3 has 15 amino acids. Written as DNA, the CDR3 is TGTGCCAGCAGCTCGGGACAGGGCCCCTACAATGAGCAGTTCTTC. As protein: CASSSGQGPYNEQFF.

This clonotype occurred a few times. This rearrangement joins TRBV6-6 to TRBJ1-2, with D tentatively TRBD1 (5 bases). In germline, CDR1 is MNHNY, CDR2 SVGAGI (reference sequence). This CDR3 comprises 12 residues. The V gene lost 9 bases and the J gene lost 3 bases, with 11 bases spanning the gap. CDR3 DNA sequence: TGTGCCAGTTGGGAGGGGTACTATGGCTACACCTTC. Its translation: CASWEGYYGYTF.

This clonotype has at least ten counts. DNA of the CDR3: TGTGCCATCCCCTCCCGGGACAGGGCTCCCGAGCAGTACTTC. This sequence encodes CAIPSRDRAPEQYF. The chain links TRBV9 to TRBJ2-7; 9 bases fit TRBD1. This CDR3 comprises 14 residues. Germline V gene lookup returns CDR1 SGDLS and CDR2 YYNGEE. After removal of 9 bases from V and 6 bases from J, the junction contained 13 bases not matched to a gene.

This clonotype has a count of ten or more. This sequence joins TRBV11-2 and TRBJ1-1; D is perhaps TRBD1 (6 bases). V lost 1 base to trimming and J lost 11 bases, with 23 bases between them. The CDR3 length is 16 residues. Germline V gene sequence: CDR1 SGHAT, CDR2 FQNNGV. CDR3 DNA sequence: TGTGCCAGCAGCTTAGCCCCCGACAGGCCCCGGAGCATGGCTTTCTTT. Residues: CASSLAPDRPRSMAFF.

This clonotype was recorded at least ten times. The chain carries TRBV7-6 and TRBJ2-2, with 7 bases that match TRBD1. The CDR3 runs 16 residues. Germline CDR1 is SGHVS and CDR2 is FNYEAQ. The trim removed 7 bases at V and 1 base at J, leaving 9 bases unmatched. The CDR3 region is CASTKGQLMNTGELFF. The CDR3 DNA reads TGTGCCAGCACCAAGGGACAGCTCATGAACACCGGGGAGCTGTTTTTT.

This chain joins TRBV5-4 and TRBJ2-1, with 10 bases lining up with TRBD2. V lost 7 bases and J lost 6; bases outside the gene matches: 7. Per the germline V gene, CDR1 is SGHNT and CDR2 is YYREEE (reference sequence). The CDR3 totals 14 residues. The CDR3 region has the DNA TGTGCCAGCCTAGGCAGCGGGGGGGCCAATGAGCAGTTCTTC. This gives the protein CASLGSGGANEQFF.